This T cell receptor (beta chain) is drawn from a study of blood T cell repertoires in COVID-19. Germline V lookup: CDR1 MDHEN, CDR2 SYDVKM. Germline trimming cut 2 bases from V and 6 bases from J; bases unmatched to any gene: 2. The CDR3 has 13 residues. Enrolled during active infection, Seattle patients were then followed longitudinally. Using immunoSEQ multiplex PCR, the repertoire was profiled, and TCRdb retains in-frame clones only, with some absent. The data show some 310,000 clones, with approximately 87% seen just once and approximately 2.9% held by the top ten. The sequence was obtained from a woman in her twenties or thirties with COVID-19, enrolled during active disease. The rearrangement uses TRBV28 and TRBJ1-2; the match to TRBD1 covers 8 bases. The sequencing input was peripheral blood. CDR3 coding DNA: TGTGCCAGCAGTTTAGACAGGGGCGATGGCTACACCTTC. Translating gives CASSLDRGDGYTF.